This T cell receptor beta chain is drawn from a study of cytomegalovirus exposure and HLA in healthy donors. Use of 60 Vbeta and 13 Jbeta primers characterized the PCR. Sequenced by immunoSEQ multiplex PCR; TCRdb stores in-frame clones only, minus some. The data contain 95,000 to 150,000 clones, 70% to 85% of them singletons. Trimming pared 1 base from V and 6 bases from J, leaving 5 bases between. Per the germline V gene, CDR1 is SGHTA and CDR2 is FQGNSA. This CDR3 is 12 amino acids long. This sequence originates from a woman between 40 and 55 years old in good health and CMV-seropositive. The chain is built from TRBV7-2 and TRBJ2-3; no firm D call. The material sequenced was PBMCs. In nucleotides, the CDR3 is TGTGCCAGCAGCTTAGGAGTGGATACGCAGTATTTT. It yields the protein CASSLGVDTQYF. The entire variable domain, with the rest obtained from reference TRBV7-2 and TRBJ2-3, is as follows: GAGVSQSPSNKVTEKGKDVELRCDPISGHTALYWYRQSLGQGLEFLIYFQGNSAPDKSGLPSDRFSAERTGGSVSTLTIQRTQQEDSAVYLCASSLGVDTQYFGPGTRLTVL.